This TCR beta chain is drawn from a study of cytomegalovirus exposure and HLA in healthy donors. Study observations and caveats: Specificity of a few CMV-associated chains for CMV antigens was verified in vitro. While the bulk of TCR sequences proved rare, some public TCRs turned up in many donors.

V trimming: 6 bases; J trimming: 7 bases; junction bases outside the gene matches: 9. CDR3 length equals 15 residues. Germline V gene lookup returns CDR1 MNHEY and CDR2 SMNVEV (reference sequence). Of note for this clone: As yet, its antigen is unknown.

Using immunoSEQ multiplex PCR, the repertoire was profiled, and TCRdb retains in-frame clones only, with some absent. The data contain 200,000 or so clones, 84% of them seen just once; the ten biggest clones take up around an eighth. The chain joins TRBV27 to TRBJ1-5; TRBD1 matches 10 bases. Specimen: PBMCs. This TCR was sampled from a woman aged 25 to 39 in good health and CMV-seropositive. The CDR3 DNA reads TGTGCCAGCAGCTCGGGACAGGGGAGGCAACAGCCCCAGCATTTT. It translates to CASSSGQGRQQPQHF.